The source of this T cell receptor beta chain is a study of human thymus T cells. Repertoires were generated with immunoSEQ multiplex PCR, while TCRdb's copy carries only in-frame clones and drops some. The sample contains about 78,000 clones, 90% to 97% of which appear only once. Comment on this clone: The target antigen is unknown.

During corrective heart surgery, resections were taken, and the thymus tissue came from them. The CDR3 is 16 residues long. In germline, CDR1 is LNHNV, CDR2 YYDKDF (reference sequence). Germline trimming cut 0 bases from V and 6 bases from J; bases unmatched to any gene: 8. Study-wide findings and caveats: Repertoires sampled from thymus and blood appeared biased in V and J gene usage. Related work showed strongly overlapping thymic repertoires across unrelated individuals.

This receptor was obtained from a boy under two years old with a congenital heart defect but otherwise immunologically healthy. This chain connects TRBV15 to TRBJ1-5, with 7 bases fitting TRBD1. Sequenced material: thymus tissue. The CDR3 here is CATSRDRRDRPQPQHF. CDR3 nucleotides: TGTGCCACCAGCAGAGACCGGAGGGACAGACCTCAGCCCCAGCATTTT.